This passage covers 26 T cell receptor beta chains from one sample sequenced in a study of cytomegalovirus exposure and HLA in healthy donors. Primers included in the PCR were 60 Vbeta and 13 Jbeta primers. The repertoire was sequenced with immunoSEQ multiplex PCR; TCRdb's copy has only in-frame clones and lacks some. The sample lists approximately 200,000 clones; around 85% were seen once. The sample was PBMCs. The origin of the receptors is a girl aged 2 to 9 in good health and CMV-seronegative.

The chain employs TRBV5-1 and TRBJ2-7, with D tentatively TRBD1 (8 bases). V shed 4 bases and J shed 5 bases, with 19 bases lying between them. The germline gives CDR1 SGHRS, CDR2 YFSETQ. There are 15 residues in the CDR3. The CDR3, as DNA: TGCGCCAGCAGCCCCGCGACAGGGGAGGGGGACGAGCAGTACTTC. Its protein product is CASSPATGEGDEQYF.

This chain joins TRBV5-1 and TRBJ2-3, with 11 bases fitting TRBD1. Per the germline V gene, CDR1 is SGHRS and CDR2 is YFSETQ. The CDR3 contains 13 residues. Unmatched junction bases numbered 1, after V lost 7 bases and J lost 3 bases. CDR3 in DNA: TGCGCCAGCGGGGACAGGGGGACAGATACGCAGTATTTT. Translation: CASGDRGTDTQYF.

V is TRBV7-2 and J is TRBJ2-7; a possible D gene is TRBD2 (6 bases). V gave up 8 bases and J gave up 4 bases, with 21 bases separating them. From germline, CDR1 is SGHTA and CDR2 FQGNSA. This CDR3 is 15 amino acids long. The CDR3, as DNA: TGTGCCAGCTCTCGGCTTACAGGAGGGGAATACGAGCAGTACTTC. This codes for CASSRLTGGEYEQYF. The complete variable domain, with remaining parts taken from reference TRBV7-2 and TRBJ2-7, reads GAGVSQSPSNKVTEKGKDVELRCDPISGHTALYWYRQSLGQGLEFLIYFQGNSAPDKSGLPSDRFSAERTGGSVSTLTIQRTQQEDSAVYLCASSRLTGGEYEQYFGPGTRLTVT.

The chain combines TRBV9 with TRBJ1-2; D may be TRBD1 (5 bases). Germline CDR1 reads SGDLS; CDR2 reads YYNGEE. Trimming took 4 bases from V and 2 from J, leaving 12 bases between them. CDR3 length: 14 amino acids. DNA of the CDR3: TGTGCCAGCAGCCCTACCCAGGGAAACTATGGCTACACCTTC. It specifies CASSPTQGNYGYTF.

This chain uses TRBV6-5 with TRBJ1-2; D is unresolved. Trimming pared 2 bases from V and 8 bases from J, leaving 12 bases between. This CDR3 is built from 13 residues. Germline CDR1 is MNHEY and CDR2 is SVGAGI. The CDR3 here is CASSYPDSGGYTF. CDR3 bases: TGTGCCAGCAGTTACCCAGACTCCGGAGGCTACACCTTC.

The rearrangement links TRBV4-1 to TRBJ2-7; TRBD1 might be the D (6 bases). This CDR3 is built from 13 residues. V gave up 3 bases and J gave up 3 bases, with 9 bases separating them. CDR1 is MGHRA and CDR2 is YSYEKL in the germline V gene. Written as DNA, the CDR3 is TGCGCCAGCAGCCAGATACAGGGCTACGAGCAGTACTTC. Residues: CASSQIQGYEQYF.

The rearrangement joins TRBV2 to TRBJ2-7; 7 bases line up with TRBD2. Germline trimming cut 8 bases from V and 5 bases from J; bases unmatched to any gene: 12. CDR3 size: 14 residues. Germline V gene sequence: CDR1 SNHLY, CDR2 FYNNEI. The DNA of the CDR3 is TGTGCCAGCGCTAAATGGACTAGAATGGACGAGCAGTACTTC. Its translation is CASAKWTRMDEQYF.

The chain couples TRBV6-1 to TRBJ1-5; TRBD1 agrees at 8 bases. The length of the CDR3 is 15 residues. V lost 2 bases, J lost 2 bases, and 2 bases stayed unmatched. Germline V gives CDR1 MNHNS, CDR2 SASEGT. The CDR3 nucleotides are TGTGCCAGCAGTGAATCGGACAGGGGCAATCAGCCCCAGCATTTT. Amino acids: CASSESDRGNQPQHF.

This clone was detected a few times. The chain uses TRBV11-3 and TRBJ2-1; TRBD2 matches 10 bases. CDR1 and CDR2 (germline): SGHNT, YENEEA. CDR3 length: 15 residues. V lost 5 bases, J lost 4 bases, and 5 bases stayed unmatched. CDR3 coding DNA: TGTGCCAGCAGCATAACTAGCGGGGCATACAATGAGCAGTTCTTC. Residues: CASSITSGAYNEQFF.

V and J are TRBV7-2 and TRBJ1-1, with no clear D. The CDR3 has 13 amino acids. V dropped 1 base and J dropped 1 base, with 4 bases sitting between them. Germline assignment: CDR1 SGHTA and CDR2 FQGNSA. The CDR3: CASSLDSNTEAFF. In nucleotides, the CDR3 is TGTGCCAGCAGCTTAGACTCGAACACTGAAGCTTTCTTT.

The chain employs TRBV29-1 and TRBJ1-2; 7 positions match TRBD1. V gave up 1 base and J gave up 4 bases; unmatched junction bases: 6. CDR3 length: 14 residues. CDR1 and CDR2 (germline): SQVTM, ANQGSEA. CDR3 in DNA: TGCAGCGTTGAAGGACAGGGCGCGCTCTATGGCTACACCTTC. Amino acid sequence: CSVEGQGALYGYTF.

The V and J genes are TRBV29-1 and TRBJ2-3, with a weak D call TRBD1 (6 bases). CDR1 and CDR2 (germline): SQVTM, ANQGSEA. CDR3 size: 12 residues. With 4 bases removed from V and 9 bases from J, the gap between germline ends came to 14 bases. The CDR3 region has the DNA TGCAGCGTTGGCAGTAGCACAGGGACGCAGTATTTT. This encodes CSVGSSTGTQYF.

This rearrangement joins TRBV6-6 to TRBJ2-3; tentative D call: TRBD2 (6 bases). V lost 2 bases to trimming and J lost 2 bases, with 11 bases between them. Germline assignment: CDR1 MNHNY and CDR2 SVGAGI (reference sequence). This CDR3 is 15 amino acids long. CDR3 coding DNA: TGTGCCAGCAGTTACCAAGGACTAAACACAGATACGCAGTATTTT. Translating gives CASSYQGLNTDTQYF.

This chain connects TRBV6-1 to TRBJ1-5; D is unresolved. There are 13 residues in the CDR3. The germline gives CDR1 MNHNS, CDR2 SASEGT. V lost 4 bases and J lost 7, with 11 bases in between. The CDR3 DNA is TGTGCCAGCAGTGTCAGACTTTGGCAGCCCCAGCATTTT. Translated, it gives CASSVRLWQPQHF.

This clone was observed a single time. The chain uses TRBV10-2 and TRBJ2-7; 8 nucleotides line up with TRBD2. The junction had 16 bases not matched to a gene; V was cut back by 9 bases and J by 6 bases. The germline gives CDR1 WSHSY, CDR2 SAAADI. This CDR3 is built from 15 residues. The CDR3 region has the DNA TGCGCCAGTTTTAATAAGGGTGGGACTAGGTCCGAGCAGTACTTC. Its translation is CASFNKGGTRSEQYF.

This chain connects TRBV27 to TRBJ1-4; 9 nucleotides line up with TRBD1. CDR3 length: 18 residues. The germline V gene encodes CDR1 MNHEY and CDR2 SMNVEV (reference sequence). J lost 0 bases, V lost 6 bases, and 11 bases had no gene match. The CDR3 DNA reads TGTGCCAGCAGCGTAACCGGGACAGGGCTGTCAACTAATGAAAAACTGTTTTTT. Translation: CASSVTGTGLSTNEKLFF.

The CDR3, as DNA: TGTGCCAGCTCACCACCGCTAATGAACTATGGCTACACCTTC. Translation: CASSPPLMNYGYTF. V usage is TRBV18 and J usage is TRBJ1-2; D ambiguous. V lost 0 bases to trimming and J lost 2 bases, with 7 bases between them. Germline CDR1 is KGHSH and CDR2 is LQKENI. The CDR3 runs 14 residues.

The V call is TRBV5-6, the J call TRBJ2-5, with D possibly TRBD1 on 6 matching bases. There are 15 residues in the CDR3. Per germline, CDR1 SGHDT and CDR2 YYEEEE. The V end lost 4 bases, the J end lost 0 bases, and 13 bases lay between the germline ends. The CDR3 here is CASSPRGHYQETQYF. Here the CDR3 DNA reads TGTGCCAGCAGCCCCCGGGGACACTACCAAGAGACCCAGTACTTC. The full variable domain, completed using reference TRBV5-6 and TRBJ2-5, is DAGVTQSPTHLIKTRGQQVTLRCSPKSGHDTVSWYQQALGQGPQFIFQYYEEEERQRGNFPDRFSGHQFPNYSSELNVNALLLGDSALYLCASSPRGHYQETQYFGPGTRLLVL.

The J gene is TRBJ1-1, the V gene TRBV18, with D maybe TRBD1 (5 bases). CDR1 KGHSH and CDR2 LQKENI come from the germline V gene. The CDR3 loop spans 16 amino acids. Trimming stripped 1 base from V and 0 bases from J, with 12 bases between. The CDR3 bases are TGTGCCAGCTCACCACGGGTTGCAGGGTTGAACACTGAAGCTTTCTTT. Translated, it gives CASSPRVAGLNTEAFF.

This clone was counted a single time. CDR3 in amino acids: CASSERDRIAAFF. The CDR3 DNA sequence: TGTGCCAGCAGTGAACGGGACAGGATAGCAGCTTTCTTT. J is TRBJ1-1 and V is TRBV6-1; the match to TRBD1 covers 8 bases. J lost 10 bases, V lost 2 bases, and 6 bases had no gene match. The V gene's germline CDR1 is MNHNS and CDR2 SASEGT. The CDR3 has 13 residues.

V and J are TRBV6-1 and TRBJ2-7; tentative D call: TRBD2 (6 bases). Germline loops: CDR1 MNHNS, CDR2 SASEGT. V gave up 7 bases and J gave up 4 bases, with 11 bases separating them. This CDR3 spans 12 amino acids. The CDR3 DNA is TGTGCCAGCAACCCAGGAGGGTACGAGCAGTACTTC. Residues: CASNPGGYEQYF.

This chain uses TRBV5-1 with TRBJ2-4; D is perhaps TRBD1 (5 bases). There are 17 residues in the CDR3. Germline values: CDR1 SGHRS, CDR2 YFSETQ. V lost 0 bases, J lost 3 bases, and 16 bases lay in between. The CDR3 sequence: CASSLGFRARGKNIQYF. Written as DNA, the CDR3 is TGCGCCAGCAGCTTGGGTTTCAGGGCCCGAGGCAAAAACATTCAGTACTTC.

This chain connects TRBV28 to TRBJ1-4; 7 bases map to TRBD1. The CDR3 is 14 amino acids. The V gene end was trimmed by 3 bases and the J gene end by 7 bases; junction bases not matched to a gene: 5. Looked up from germline, CDR1 is MDHEN and CDR2 is SYDVKM. CDR3 sequence (DNA): TGTGCCAGCAGTTTTGGAGGGGGCGGTGAAAAACTGTTTTTT. It encodes CASSFGGGGEKLFF.

The V gene is TRBV6-6, the J gene TRBJ2-5; D call uncertain. The tail of the sequence fits TRBJ2-7 better, so the J call may be wrong. CDR1 is MNHNY and CDR2 is SVGAGI in the germline V gene (reference sequence). The CDR3 spans 15 residues. The CDR3, as DNA: TGTGCCAGCATCAACAGCCGCAGTACTGCTTACGAGCAGTACTTC. Encoded protein: CASINSRSTAYEQYF.

The chain joins TRBV5-1 to TRBJ1-4; 8 bases fit TRBD1. The CDR3 runs to 13 residues. The germline CDR1 and CDR2 sequences are SGHRS and YFSETQ. The trim removed 4 bases at V and 11 bases at J, leaving 7 bases unmatched. For the CDR3, the DNA is TGCGCCAGCAGCGGGAGGGACAGGATGAAACTGTTTTTT. Translated: CASSGRDRMKLFF.

This chain connects TRBV7-9 to TRBJ2-3; 9 bases line up with TRBD1. This CDR3 has 14 residues. Germline V gene sequence: CDR1 SEHNR, CDR2 FQNEAQ (reference sequence). J lost 6 bases, V lost 5 bases, and 6 bases had no gene match. The CDR3 sequence: CASSRQGEEDTQYF. DNA of the CDR3: TGTGCCAGCAGCCGACAGGGGGAGGAGGATACGCAGTATTTT.